Shown below are 4 T cell receptor beta chains from a single sample sequenced in a study of blood T cell repertoires in COVID-19. Here immunoSEQ multiplex PCR was the method, and the copy in TCRdb shows in-frame clones only, minus some. The sample shows around 68,000 clones, roughly 93% of them seen only once. The sequenced material came from peripheral blood. These receptor sequences come from a human donor in a cohort sampled during active COVID-19.

This chain connects TRBV11-3 to TRBJ2-1, with D uncertain. Germline CDR1 reads SGHNT; CDR2 reads YENEEA. Between the trimmed V and J ends, which lost 7 bases and 6 bases, there was a span of 7 bases. The length of the CDR3 is 11 residues. Written as DNA, the CDR3 is TGTGCCAGCAAAAAGCTCAATGAGCAGTTCTTC. It encodes CASKKLNEQFF.

This chain connects TRBV24-1 to TRBJ1-2; 8 nucleotides match TRBD1. Germline values: CDR1 KGHDR, CDR2 SFDVKD. The CDR3 consists of 14 residues. The V segment lost 4 bases and the J segment 7 bases; nucleotides outside the gene matches: 7. CDR3 region: CATSELTGVSGYTF. In DNA form, the CDR3 reads TGTGCCACCAGTGAGTTGACAGGGGTAAGTGGCTACACCTTC.

This rearrangement joins TRBV2 to TRBJ2-3; D unresolved. Per the germline V gene, CDR1 is SNHLY and CDR2 is FYNNEI. Between the trimmed V and J ends, which lost 5 bases and 0 bases, there was a span of 3 bases. There are 12 residues in the CDR3. The CDR3 DNA sequence: TGTGCCAGCAGTCCAAGCACAGATACGCAGTATTTT. As protein: CASSPSTDTQYF.

A single count supports this clone. The chain employs TRBV6-5 and TRBJ1-6; 7 positions match TRBD1. Germline CDR1 and CDR2: MNHEY and SVGAGI. This CDR3 has 14 amino acids. Trimming removed 6 bases from V and 10 bases from J; junction bases left unmatched: 9. CDR3 sequence: CASRAPGQLSPLHF. CDR3 in DNA: TGTGCCAGCAGGGCACCGGGACAGCTATCACCCCTCCACTTT.